Below are 7 T cell receptor beta chains sequenced from a single sample in a study of blood T cell repertoires in COVID-19 (dated by TCRdb to 2020 to 2022). The library relied on the immunoSEQ multiplex PCR assay. Entries here come from immuneACCESS through TCRdb and include only in-frame sequences with V and J called. Some clones fail to appear in such tables; in the studies checked, an unresolved V gene covers under half of the shortfall, and the cause of the remainder is unknown. The sample includes some 70,000 clones, with approximately 73% observed a single time. The ten top clones hold under 15% of the sample. Sequenced: peripheral blood. These receptors originate from a man between 60 and 75 years old with COVID-19, enrolled during active disease.

The V gene is TRBV19, the J gene TRBJ2-1; D remains unclear. Germline V gene data show CDR1 as LNHDA and CDR2 as SQIVND (reference sequence). The CDR3 loop spans 14 amino acids. Trimming shortened V by 1 base and J by 8 bases, and 12 bases separated the two germline ends. CDR3 sequence: CASSIVNRPHEQFF. The CDR3 DNA reads TGTGCCAGTAGTATAGTAAACAGACCCCATGAGCAGTTCTTC.

The chain combines TRBV5-1 with TRBJ2-1; 10 bases line up with TRBD2. Germline loops: CDR1 SGHRS, CDR2 YFSETQ. The V gene end was trimmed by 3 bases and the J gene end by 2 bases; junction bases not matched to a gene: 2. The CDR3 length is 15 residues. The chain's CDR3 is CASSSSGRPYNEQFF. CDR3 bases: TGCGCCAGCAGCTCTAGCGGGAGACCCTACAATGAGCAGTTCTTC.

The J gene is TRBJ2-3, the V gene TRBV12-5, with D uncertain. Germline V gives CDR1 LGHNT, CDR2 FRNRAP. The CDR3 consists of 12 residues. With 7 bases removed from V and 5 bases from J, the gap between germline ends came to 10 bases. This CDR3 is CASAASVDTQYF. The CDR3 nucleotides read TGTGCTAGTGCTGCATCAGTAGATACGCAGTATTTT.

The chain links TRBV19 to TRBJ2-5; possible D gene TRBD2, 5 bases. Germline loops: CDR1 LNHDA, CDR2 SQIVND (reference sequence). Trimming took 4 bases from V and 5 from J, leaving 17 bases between them. This CDR3 region has 15 residues. For the CDR3, the DNA is TGTGCCAGTAGTAGAAGCGGACCGTTGCAGGAGACCCAGTACTTC. Translated, it gives CASSRSGPLQETQYF.

This clone has a handful of counts. V usage is TRBV11-2 and J usage is TRBJ2-3; TRBD2 agrees at 11 bases. The CDR3 has 18 residues. After removal of 4 bases from V and 0 bases from J, the junction contained 9 bases not matched to a gene. Germline V gene data show CDR1 as SGHAT and CDR2 as FQNNGV. The CDR3 DNA sequence: TGTGCCAGCAGCTCTCGCATGGGACTAGCGGCTAGCACAGATACGCAGTATTTT. This translates into CASSSRMGLAASTDTQYF.

The chain couples TRBV3-1 (or the pseudogene TRBV3-2) to TRBJ1-2, with a weak D call TRBD1 (6 bases). This CDR3 comprises 16 residues. With 4 bases removed from V and 7 bases from J, the gap between germline ends came to 22 bases. Germline V lookup: CDR1 LGHDT, CDR2 YNNKEL (reference sequence). The CDR3 nucleotides read TGTGCCAGCAGCCGGTCGGCAGGGGCATTTAGGCGTGGCTACACCTTC. This translates into CASSRSAGAFRRGYTF.

The chain's CDR3 is CASSQARGPDYGYTF. The CDR3 bases are TGTGCCAGCAGCCAAGCCAGGGGGCCAGACTATGGCTACACCTTC. The J gene is TRBJ1-2, the V gene TRBV4-2; 8 bases align to TRBD1. Trimming cost V 1 base and J 3 bases; bases outside gene matches: 4. Per germline, CDR1 LGHNA and CDR2 YNFKEQ. The CDR3 is 15 amino acids.